The clone carrying this T cell receptor (beta chain) was observed a handful of times. Its cognate antigen is unknown. TCRdb re-derived calls from the RT-PCR reads in MiXCR, one entry per CDR3 protein. The sample holds hundreds of thousands of distinct CDR3 sequences, 14% seen once. The CDR3 contains 14 residues. The germline V gene encodes CDR1 MNHEY and CDR2 SVGAGI. V dropped 4 bases and J dropped 5; count of bases not matched to a gene: 5. This sample is drawn from a study of response to subunit inactivated influenza vaccine. Broader study findings: Researchers suggested that each seasonal influenza vaccination recruits few new T cells.

This chain uses TRBV6-5 with TRBJ2-1; 7 bases match TRBD1. The specimen comprised PBMCs from blood, sampled less than 15 days before vaccination. The TCR originated in a man aged 45 to 65 who received an inactivated influenza vaccine. The CDR3: CASSSGGNDNEQFF. CDR3 sequence (DNA): TGTGCCAGCAGTTCAGGGGGAAACGACAATGAGCAGTTCTTC.